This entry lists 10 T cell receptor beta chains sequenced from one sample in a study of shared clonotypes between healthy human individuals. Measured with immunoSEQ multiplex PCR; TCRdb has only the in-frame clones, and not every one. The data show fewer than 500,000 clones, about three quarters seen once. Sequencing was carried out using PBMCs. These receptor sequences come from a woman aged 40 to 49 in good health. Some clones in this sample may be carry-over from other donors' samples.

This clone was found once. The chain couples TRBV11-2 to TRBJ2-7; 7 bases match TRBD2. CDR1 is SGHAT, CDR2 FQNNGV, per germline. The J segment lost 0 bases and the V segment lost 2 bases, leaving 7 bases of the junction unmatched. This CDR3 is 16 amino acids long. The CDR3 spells CASSLTLGLVSYEQYF. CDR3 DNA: TGTGCCAGCAGCTTAACCCTAGGACTAGTCTCCTACGAGCAGTACTTC.

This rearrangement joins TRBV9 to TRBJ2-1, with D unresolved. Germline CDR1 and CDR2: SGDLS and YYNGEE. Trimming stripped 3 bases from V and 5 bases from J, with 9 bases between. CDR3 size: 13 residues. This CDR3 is CASSGTVDNEQFF. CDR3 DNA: TGTGCCAGCAGCGGTACAGTGGACAATGAGCAGTTCTTC.

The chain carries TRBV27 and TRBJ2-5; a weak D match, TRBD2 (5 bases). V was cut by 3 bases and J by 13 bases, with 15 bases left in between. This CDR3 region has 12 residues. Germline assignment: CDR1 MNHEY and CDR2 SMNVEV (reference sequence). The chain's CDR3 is CASSFGVLSGYF. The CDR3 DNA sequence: TGTGCCAGCAGTTTCGGGGTTTTATCAGGGTACTTC.

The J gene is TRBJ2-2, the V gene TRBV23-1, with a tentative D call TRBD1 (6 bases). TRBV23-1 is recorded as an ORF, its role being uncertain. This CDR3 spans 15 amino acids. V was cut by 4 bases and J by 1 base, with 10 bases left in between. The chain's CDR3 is CASSPRTENTGELFF. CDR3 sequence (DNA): TGCGCCAGCAGTCCTAGGACAGAGAACACCGGGGAGCTGTTTTTT.

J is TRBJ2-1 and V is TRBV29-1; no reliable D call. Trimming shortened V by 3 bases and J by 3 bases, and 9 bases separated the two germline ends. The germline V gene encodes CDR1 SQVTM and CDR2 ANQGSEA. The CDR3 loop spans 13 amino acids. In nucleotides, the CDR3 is TGCAGCGTTGAGGGTGGCAGCTACAATGAGCAGTTCTTC. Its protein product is CSVEGGSYNEQFF.

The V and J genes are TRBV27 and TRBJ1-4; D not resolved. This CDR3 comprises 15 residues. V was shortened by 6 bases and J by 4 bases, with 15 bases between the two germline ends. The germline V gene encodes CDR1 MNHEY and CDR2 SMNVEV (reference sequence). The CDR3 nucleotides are TGTGCCAGCAGACCCCGACAAGCTTTTAATGAAAAACTGTTTTTT. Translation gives CASRPRQAFNEKLFF.

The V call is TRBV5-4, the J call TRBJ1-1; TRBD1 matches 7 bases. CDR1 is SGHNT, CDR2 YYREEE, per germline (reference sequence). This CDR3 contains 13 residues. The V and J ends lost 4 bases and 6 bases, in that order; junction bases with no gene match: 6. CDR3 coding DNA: TGTGCCAGCAGCCAGCAGGGGGGCGCTGAAGCTTTCTTT. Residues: CASSQQGGAEAFF.

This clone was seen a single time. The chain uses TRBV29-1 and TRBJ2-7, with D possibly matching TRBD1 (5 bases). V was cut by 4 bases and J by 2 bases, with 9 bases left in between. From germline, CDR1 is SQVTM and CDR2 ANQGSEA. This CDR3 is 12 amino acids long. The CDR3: CSVVDSPYEQYF. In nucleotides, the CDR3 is TGCAGCGTTGTTGACAGTCCCTACGAGCAGTACTTC.

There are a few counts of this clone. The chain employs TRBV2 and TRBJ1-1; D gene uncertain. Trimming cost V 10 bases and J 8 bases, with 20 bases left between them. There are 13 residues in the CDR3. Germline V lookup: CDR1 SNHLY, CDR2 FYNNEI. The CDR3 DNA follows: TGTGCCACACAGCGAGAGATGACGGACGAAGCTTTCTTT. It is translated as CATQREMTDEAFF.

As DNA, the CDR3 is TGTGCCAGTAGTATGGAAGACAGCACAGATACGCAGTATTTT. Amino acids: CASSMEDSTDTQYF. The chain joins TRBV19 to TRBJ2-3; D call uncertain. V was trimmed by 3 bases and J by 0 bases, leaving 7 bases between them. Germline V CDR1 and CDR2: LNHDA, SQIVND (reference sequence). The CDR3 sequence is 14 residues long.